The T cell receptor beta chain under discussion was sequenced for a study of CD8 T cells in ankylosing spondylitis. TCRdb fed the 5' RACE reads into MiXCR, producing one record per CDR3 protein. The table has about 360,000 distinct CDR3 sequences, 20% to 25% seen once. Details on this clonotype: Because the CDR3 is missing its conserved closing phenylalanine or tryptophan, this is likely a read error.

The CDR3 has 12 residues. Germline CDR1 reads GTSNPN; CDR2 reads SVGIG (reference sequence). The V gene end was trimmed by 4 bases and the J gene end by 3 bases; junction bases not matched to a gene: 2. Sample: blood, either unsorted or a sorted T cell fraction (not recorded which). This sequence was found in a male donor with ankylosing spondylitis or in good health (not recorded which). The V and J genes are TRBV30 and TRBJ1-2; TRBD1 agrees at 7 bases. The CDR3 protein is CAWKGADYGYTL. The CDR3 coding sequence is TGTGCCTGGAAGGGGGCTGACTATGGCTACACCCTC.